A selection of T cell receptor beta chains follows, all from one sample in a study of blood T cell repertoires in COVID-19. Clones were sequenced by immunoSEQ multiplex PCR, and TCRdb holds only the in-frame ones, with some missing. The sample carries 150,000 to 200,000 clones, 70% to 90% recorded once. Input material: peripheral blood. The receptors derive from a man aged 45 to 65 with active or convalescent COVID-19. Both conserved end residues are trimmed from each CDR3. Each record gives: V gene, J gene, CDR3 protein.

TRBV5-1,TRBJ2-3,ASGLSTDTQY
TRBV5-1,TRBJ1-5,ASSFGGMSNQPQH
TRBV7-9,TRBJ2-7,ASSPHRNSYEQY
TRBV25-1,TRBJ1-1,ASSDSGDTAEAF
TRBV7-3,TRBJ2-5,ASSLTDQETQY
TRBV28,TRBJ2-1,ASSSGLAGLREQF
TRBV6-6,TRBJ2-2,ASSLRGSGNTGELF
TRBV28,TRBJ1-3,ASSPAEVSGNTIY
TRBV3-1/TRBV3-2,TRBJ1-5,ASQGGDQPQH
TRBV23-1,TRBJ2-7,ASSQPLRRVCRLAGAYEQY
TRBV12-5,TRBJ1-1,ASGLVLNTEAF
TRBV4-1,TRBJ2-5,ASSQPTSGNQETQY
TRBV29-1,TRBJ1-1,SVFSVSNTEAF